This TCR beta chain was found in a study of cytomegalovirus exposure and HLA in healthy donors. Overall study findings and caveats: Associated with HLA alleles at 0.05 false discovery rate in a later analysis were approximately 17,000 TCR beta sequences. Across donors, sequencing depth was assumed by presence/absence analyses to be roughly uniform.

This PCR relied on a set of 60 Vbeta primers and 13 Jbeta primers. Clones were sequenced by immunoSEQ multiplex PCR, and TCRdb holds only the in-frame ones, with some missing. The sample contains 110,000 to 150,000 clones, approximately 84% of which appear only once. The CDR3 loop spans 14 amino acids. Germline V CDR1 and CDR2: SGHAT, FQNNGV. V was shortened by 5 bases and J by 0 bases, with 9 bases between the two germline ends. Note on this clone: Its target is not known.

This chain links TRBV11-2 with TRBJ2-3, with a weak D call TRBD2 (5 bases). Source material: PBMCs. The clonotype comes from a woman aged 60-70 years in good health and CMV-seropositive. The CDR3 DNA reads as TGTGCCAGCAGCCCAGCGGTAAGCACAGATACGCAGTATTTT. Protein sequence: CASSPAVSTDTQYF.